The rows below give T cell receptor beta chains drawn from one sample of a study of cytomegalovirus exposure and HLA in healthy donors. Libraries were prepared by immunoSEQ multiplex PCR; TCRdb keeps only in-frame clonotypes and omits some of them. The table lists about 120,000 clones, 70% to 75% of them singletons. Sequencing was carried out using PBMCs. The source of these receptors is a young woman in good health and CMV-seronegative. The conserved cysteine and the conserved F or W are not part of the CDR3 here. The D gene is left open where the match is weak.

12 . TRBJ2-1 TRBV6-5 AAGKQPSYNEQF
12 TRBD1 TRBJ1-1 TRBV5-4 ASSSGQGNTEAF
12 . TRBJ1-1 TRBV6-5 ASSRYNRDTEAF
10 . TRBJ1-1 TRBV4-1 ASSHSNTEAF
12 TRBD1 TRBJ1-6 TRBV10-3 ASRRQGDNSPLH
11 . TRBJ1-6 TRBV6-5 ASSYFVYSPLH
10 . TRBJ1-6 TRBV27 ASSPPNSPLH
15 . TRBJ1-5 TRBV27 ASSPGPVGTSNQPQH
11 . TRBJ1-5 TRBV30 AWSLRGNQPQH
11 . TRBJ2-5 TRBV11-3 ASSLGSGETQY
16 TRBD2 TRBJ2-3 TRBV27 ASSLSALAGGGIDTQY
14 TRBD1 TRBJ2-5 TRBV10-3 AISVGTGVAEETQY